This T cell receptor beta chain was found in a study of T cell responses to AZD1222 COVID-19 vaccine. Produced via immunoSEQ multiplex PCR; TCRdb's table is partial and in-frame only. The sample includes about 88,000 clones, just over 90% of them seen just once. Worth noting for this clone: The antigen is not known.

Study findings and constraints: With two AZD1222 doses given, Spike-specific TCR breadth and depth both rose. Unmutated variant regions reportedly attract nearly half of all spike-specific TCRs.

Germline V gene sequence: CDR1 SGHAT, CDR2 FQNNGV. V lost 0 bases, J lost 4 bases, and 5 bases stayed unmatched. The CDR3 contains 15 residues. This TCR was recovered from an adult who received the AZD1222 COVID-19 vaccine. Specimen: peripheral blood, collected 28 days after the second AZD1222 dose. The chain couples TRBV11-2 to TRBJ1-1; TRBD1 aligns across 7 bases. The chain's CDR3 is CASSLDRGGSTEAFF. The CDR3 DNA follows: TGTGCCAGCAGCTTAGACAGGGGGGGATCCACTGAAGCTTTCTTT. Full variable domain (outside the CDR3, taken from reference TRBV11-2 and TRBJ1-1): EAGVAQSPRYKIIEKRQSVAFWCNPISGHATLYWYQQILGQGPKLLIQFQNNGVVDDSQLPKDRFSAERLKGVDSTLKIQPAKLEDSAVYLCASSLDRGGSTEAFFGQGTRLTVV.